This T cell receptor beta chain was identified in a study of cytomegalovirus exposure and HLA in healthy donors. Whole-study results and caveats: According to an earlier analysis, most TCR beta V segments yielded productive rearrangements about 90% or about 30% of the time. In a later analysis, V- and J-gene trimming of beta chains associated with a DCLRE1C missense variant, replicated independently.

On this clone itself: Its antigen is undetermined.

This CDR3 region has 14 residues. CDR1 is ENHRY and CDR2 is SYGVKD in the germline V gene. Trimming shortened V by 6 bases and J by 0 bases, and 12 bases separated the two germline ends. In the PCR, 60 Vbeta and 13 Jbeta primers were used. TCRdb's table, derived via immunoSEQ multiplex PCR, lists solely in-frame clones and lacks some. In the table there are some 130,000 clones, 66% of which are singletons. This clonotype originated in a human donor in good health. The rearrangement joins TRBV10-3 to TRBJ2-7; D uncertain. Sequencing was carried out using PBMCs. CDR3 in DNA: TGTGCCATCAGAGAGACAATCACCTCCTACGAGCAGTACTTC. As protein: CAIRETITSYEQYF.